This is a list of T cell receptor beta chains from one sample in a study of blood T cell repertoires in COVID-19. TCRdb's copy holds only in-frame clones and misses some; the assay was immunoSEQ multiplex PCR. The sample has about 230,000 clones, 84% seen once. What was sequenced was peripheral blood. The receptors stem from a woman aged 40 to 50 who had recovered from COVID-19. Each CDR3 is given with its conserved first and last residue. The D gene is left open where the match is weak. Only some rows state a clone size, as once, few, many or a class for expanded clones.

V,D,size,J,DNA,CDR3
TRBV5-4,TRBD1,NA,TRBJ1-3,TGTGCCAGCAGCTTGGGAGGGGGCGTAAACACCATATATTTT,CASSLGGGVNTIYF
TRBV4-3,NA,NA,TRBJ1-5,TGCGCCAGCAGCCAAGATTGGGGGGGCGCTTGGCAGCCCCAGCATTTT,CASSQDWGGAWQPQHF
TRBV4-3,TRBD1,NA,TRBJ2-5,TGCGCCAGCAGCCAAGACCCGGACAGGGGAGAGACCCAGTACTTC,CASSQDPDRGETQYF
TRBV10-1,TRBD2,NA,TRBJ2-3,TGCGCCAGCAGTGAGCGTAGCAGCGGGGCAGATACGCAGTATTTT,CASSERSSGADTQYF
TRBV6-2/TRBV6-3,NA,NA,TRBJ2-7,TGTGCCAGCAGCGATTTCCCCCGGGACATCTACGAGCAGTACTTC,CASSDFPRDIYEQYF
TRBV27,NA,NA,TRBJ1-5,TGTGCCCCACTGATTGAGTTTCGCCAGCCCCAGCATTTT,CAPLIEFRQPQHF
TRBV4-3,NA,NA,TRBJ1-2,TGCGCCAGCAGCCAAGATCAAAGGGGAAGGAATGGCTACACCTTC,CASSQDQRGRNGYTF
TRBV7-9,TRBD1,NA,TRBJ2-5,TGTGCCAGCAGCTCGACAGGGATGGGAGAGACCCAGTACTTC,CASSSTGMGETQYF
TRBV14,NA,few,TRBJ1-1,TGTGCCAGCAGCCAAGTAGTAGGGACACCCACTGAAGCTTTCTTT,CASSQVVGTPTEAFF
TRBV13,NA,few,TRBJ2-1,TGTGCCAGCACCACCGCGGGGACAGCCTACAATGAGCAGTTCTTC,CASTTAGTAYNEQFF
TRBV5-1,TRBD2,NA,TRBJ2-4,TGCGCCAGCAGCTTCGGGGGGGCCAAAAACATTCAGTACTTC,CASSFGGAKNIQYF
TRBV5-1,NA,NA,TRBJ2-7,TGCGCCAGCAGATACGGACCGGGGGACGAGCAGTACTTC,CASRYGPGDEQYF
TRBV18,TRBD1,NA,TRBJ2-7,TGTGCCAGCTCACCGACAGGGGCGGAGCGCGAGCAGTACTTC,CASSPTGAEREQYF
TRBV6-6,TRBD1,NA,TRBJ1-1,TGTGCCAGCACCCTTCGACAGGGAAGAGACACTGAAGCTTTCTTT,CASTLRQGRDTEAFF
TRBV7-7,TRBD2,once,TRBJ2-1,TGTGCTAGCAGCTCTACTAGCGGGGGGATTGGTGAGCAGTTCTTC,CASSSTSGGIGEQFF
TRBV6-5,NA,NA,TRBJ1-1,TGTGCCAGCAGTTACTCAGGGACACATGAAGCTTTCTTT,CASSYSGTHEAFF
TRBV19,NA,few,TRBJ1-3,TGTGCCAGTAGTATTACGGGCTCTGGAAACACCATATATTTT,CASSITGSGNTIYF
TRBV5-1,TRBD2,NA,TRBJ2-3,TGCGCCAGCAGCTTGGAGGTAGCGGGGGGTGTTAGCACAGATACGCAGTATTTT,CASSLEVAGGVSTDTQYF
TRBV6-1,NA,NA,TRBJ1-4,TGTGCCAGCAGTGACAGGGGCCGGATTAGTGAAAAACTGTTTTTT,CASSDRGRISEKLFF
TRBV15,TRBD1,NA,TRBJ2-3,TGTGCCACCAGCTTGGGGACAGGGGTTGGGACAGATACGCAGTATTTT,CATSLGTGVGTDTQYF
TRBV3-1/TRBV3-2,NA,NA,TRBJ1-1,TGTGCCAGCAGCCAGCAACAGGGCGTTTACACTGAAGCTTTCTTT,CASSQQQGVYTEAFF
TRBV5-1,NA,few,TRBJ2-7,TGCGCCAGCAGCTTCACGGGGTTCAACGAGCAGTACTTC,CASSFTGFNEQYF
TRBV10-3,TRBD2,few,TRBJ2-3,TGTGCCATGTCGACTAGCGGGGGGGAACTGAATACGCAGTATTTT,CAMSTSGGELNTQYF
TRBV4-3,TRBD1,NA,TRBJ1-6,TGCGCCAGCAGCCAAGATCGGGCCGGGACAGGGCACTCACCCCTCCACTTT,CASSQDRAGTGHSPLHF
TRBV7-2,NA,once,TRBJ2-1,TGTGCCAGCAGCTGGCGGGCAGGGGATGAGCAGTTCTTC,CASSWRAGDEQFF
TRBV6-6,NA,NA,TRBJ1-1,TGTGCCAGCAGTTACTACGGGGAAGCTTTCTTT,CASSYYGEAFF
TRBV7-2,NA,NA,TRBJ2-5,TGTGCCAGCAGCTTGACAGATCAAGAGACCCAGTACTTC,CASSLTDQETQYF
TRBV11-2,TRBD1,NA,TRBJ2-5,TGTGCCAGCAGCTTAAGTACGGGACAGGGACGCGAGACCCAGTACTTC,CASSLSTGQGRETQYF
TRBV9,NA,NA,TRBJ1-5,TGTGCCAGCAGCGTAGGGAACAGGGATCAGCCCCAGCATTTT,CASSVGNRDQPQHF
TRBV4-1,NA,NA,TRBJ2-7,TGCGCCAGCAGCCAAGATGGACTATACGAGCAGTACTTC,CASSQDGLYEQYF
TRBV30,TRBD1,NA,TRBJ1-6,TGTGCCTGGGGACAGGTAAGCTCCTATAATTCACCCCTCCACTTT,CAWGQVSSYNSPLHF
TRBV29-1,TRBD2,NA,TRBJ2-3,TGCAGCGTTGGCGCGGGGGGGTGGAGCACAGATACGCAGTATTTT,CSVGAGGWSTDTQYF
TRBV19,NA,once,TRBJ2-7,TGTGCCAGTAGTATAGCAGGAGACAGCTACGAGCAGTACTTC,CASSIAGDSYEQYF
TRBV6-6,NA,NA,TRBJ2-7,TGTGCCAGCAGTTACGGAGCAGTCTCCTACGAGCAGTACTTC,CASSYGAVSYEQYF
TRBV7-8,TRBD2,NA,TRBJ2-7,TGTGCCAGCAGCTTATTAGCGGGGTCCTACTCCTACGAGCAGTACTTC,CASSLLAGSYSYEQYF
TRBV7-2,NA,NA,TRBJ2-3,TGTGCCAGCAGCTTAGCGTGGGACTCCACAGATACGCAGTATTTT,CASSLAWDSTDTQYF
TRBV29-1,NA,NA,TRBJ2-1,TGCAGCGTTGACTTGAGCGGCGGCTACAATGAGCAGTTCTTC,CSVDLSGGYNEQFF
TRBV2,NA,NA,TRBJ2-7,TGTGCCAGCAGTCGGGGACACCAGTTTAAGGACGAGCAGTACTTC,CASSRGHQFKDEQYF
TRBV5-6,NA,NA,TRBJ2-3,TGTGCCAGCAGCTTGGGGGCGGGGAGCACAGATACGCAGTATTTT,CASSLGAGSTDTQYF
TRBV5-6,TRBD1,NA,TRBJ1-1,TGTGCCAGCAGCTTGGACAGGGGAGGTATGAACACTGAAGCTTTCTTT,CASSLDRGGMNTEAFF
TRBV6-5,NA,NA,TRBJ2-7,TGTGCCAGCACTTCACAGATGAGTTCCCACGAGCAGTACTTC,CASTSQMSSHEQYF
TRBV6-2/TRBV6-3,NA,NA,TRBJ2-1,TGTGCCAGCAGTCCCGCGAGGGCCCCGAGGAATGAGCAGTTCTTC,CASSPARAPRNEQFF
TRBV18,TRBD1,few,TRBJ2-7,TGTGCCAGCTCACCCGACAGGGAATCGGGCTACGAGCAGTACTTC,CASSPDRESGYEQYF
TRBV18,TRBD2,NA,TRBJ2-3,TGTGCCAGCTCAAGGTCTAGCGGGGGAGCTATCACAGATACGCAGTATTTT,CASSRSSGGAITDTQYF
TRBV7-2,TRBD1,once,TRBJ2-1,TGTGCCAGCAGTACTTGGACAGGGGAGCAGAATGAGCAGTTCTTC,CASSTWTGEQNEQFF
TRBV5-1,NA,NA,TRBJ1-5,TGCGCCAGCAGCTTGGGAGCAGGGTACGAGCCCCAGCATTTT,CASSLGAGYEPQHF
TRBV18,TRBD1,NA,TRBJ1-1,TGTGCCAGCTCACCCGTCCTGGTCTGGACAGGGACCTTCCGAACTGAAGCTTTCTTT,CASSPVLVWTGTFRTEAFF
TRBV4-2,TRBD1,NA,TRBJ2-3,TGTGCCAGCAGCCAGCGACAGGGTTCAGATACGCAGTATTTT,CASSQRQGSDTQYF
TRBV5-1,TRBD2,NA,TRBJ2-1,TGCGCCAGCAGCTTGGGGTTAGCGGGGTTAAAGGGGGAGCAGTTCTTC,CASSLGLAGLKGEQFF
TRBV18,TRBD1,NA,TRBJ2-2,TGTGCCAGCTCACCGGGACAGGGGAACACCGGGGAGCTGTTTTTT,CASSPGQGNTGELFF
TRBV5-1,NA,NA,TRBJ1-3,TGCGCCAGCAGTCCATCGGGACTTCGCTCTGGAAACACCATATATTTT,CASSPSGLRSGNTIYF
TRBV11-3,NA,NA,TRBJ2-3,TGTGCCAGCAGCTTAGACGGGGTGTATACGCAGTATTTT,CASSLDGVYTQYF
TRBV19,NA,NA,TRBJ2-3,TGTGCCAGTAGTAGAAAAGCGGTGAGGGCTACAGATACGCAGTATTTT,CASSRKAVRATDTQYF
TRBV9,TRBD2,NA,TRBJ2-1,TGTGCCAGCAGCCCGAGACTAGCGGGGGGTCGTGAGCAGTTCTTC,CASSPRLAGGREQFF